This T cell receptor (beta chain) was identified in a study of T cells after posttransplantation cyclophosphamide. Findings and limits, study-wide: TRB overlap between skin or GI tissue T cells and blood was limited.

A single count supports this clone. The antigen remains undetermined. The V end lost 3 bases, the J end lost 0 bases, and 7 bases lay between the germline ends. CDR1 SGHNT and CDR2 YENEEA come from the germline V gene. This CDR3 contains 14 residues. Data came from immunoSEQ multiplex PCR; TCRdb stores just in-frame clones and leaves some out. Of roughly 70,000 clones in the sample, about 93% were seen once. The chain has TRBV11-3 and TRBJ2-3, with TRBD1 as a possible D gene (6 bases). The sample taken for sequencing was PBMCs. This TCR came from a woman aged 25 to 45 in good health and a related stem cell transplant donor. This chain's CDR3 is CASSLGASTDTQYF. The CDR3 nucleotides read TGTGCCAGCAGCTTGGGGGCTAGCACAGATACGCAGTATTTT.